This T cell receptor beta chain was identified in a study of blood T cell repertoires in COVID-19. The overall study: PBMCs, B-cell-depleted T cells, or T cells provided the cDNA or gDNA that made up the material.

TCRdb's table, derived via immunoSEQ multiplex PCR, lists solely in-frame clones and lacks some. The data hold 200,000 or so clones, with about 90% observed a single time. There are 13 residues in the CDR3. The V gene lost 10 bases and the J gene lost 5 bases, with 17 bases spanning the gap. The germline gives CDR1 ENHRY, CDR2 SYGVKD. The specimen was peripheral blood. The chain links TRBV10-3 to TRBJ1-1; possibly TRBD1 for D (5 bases). The origin of this receptor is a man in his forties with active or convalescent COVID-19. The CDR3 DNA reads TGTGCCACGGCTGGGGGGTTGGCGACTGAAGCTTTCTTT. It encodes CATAGGLATEAFF.